This is a list of T cell receptor beta chains from one sample in a study of cytomegalovirus exposure and HLA in healthy donors. The protocol was immunoSEQ multiplex PCR, while the TCRdb copy is restricted to in-frame clones and leaves out a portion. The table has under 95,000 clones, more than 75% seen once; the top ten hold roughly 5%. Specimen: PBMCs. Every receptor here comes from a man under 40 in good health and CMV-seropositive. Both conserved end residues are part of each CDR3. The D gene is left open where the match is weak. The listing skips clone size in some rows; elsewhere it reads once, few, many or a size class.

j_call cdr3_length clone_size v_call d_call cdr3_nt cdr3_aa
TRBJ1-1 13 - TRBV2 TRBD1 TGTGCCAGCCGGACAGGGCTGAACATTGAAGCTTTCTTT CASRTGLNIEAFF
TRBJ2-5 14 - TRBV7-7 TRBD2 TGTGCTAGCAGCCACGGGGGGGGCGTCCAGACCCAGTACTTC CASSHGGGVQTQYF
TRBJ1-1 12 - TRBV30 TRBD1 TGTGCCGGAAGGGACAGCGGCACTGAAGCTTTCTTT CAGRDSGTEAFF
TRBJ2-5 14 - TRBV5-4 TRBD1 TGTGCCAGTCGGCCCGGGACAGGGATGGAGACCCAGTACTTC CASRPGTGMETQYF
TRBJ1-1 15 - TRBV27 TRBD1 TGTGCCAGCGGAAGGACAGGGGGCCTGAACACTGAAGCTTTCTTT CASGRTGGLNTEAFF
TRBJ1-1 16 - TRBV27 TRBD1 TGTGCCAGCAGTTTCGCCAGGGGGCGCGTTAGCACTGAAGCTTTCTTT CASSFARGRVSTEAFF
TRBJ1-1 13 once TRBV19 - TGTGCCAGCCGTCGGGAGACGAACACTGAAGCTTTCTTT CASRRETNTEAFF
TRBJ1-2 14 - TRBV18 - TGTGCCAGCTCACCAGAGGTGTCAGGGTATGGCTACACCTTC CASSPEVSGYGYTF
TRBJ2-7 18 - TRBV14 - TGTGCCAGCAGCCGCTTTAGACAGACCAGGACTAACTCCTACGAGCAGTACTTC CASSRFRQTRTNSYEQYF
TRBJ2-3 16 - TRBV7-6 TRBD2 TGTGCCAGCAGCTTAGTTGGGGGGGTGGCCACAGATACGCAGTATTTT CASSLVGGVATDTQYF
TRBJ2-3 16 - TRBV5-1 - TGCGCCAGCAGCTTGGGTTGGTCGGGTACCACAGATACGCAGTATTTT CASSLGWSGTTDTQYF
TRBJ2-7 12 - TRBV7-9 - TGTTCCAGCAGCCCCCAGGGTTTCGAGCAGTACTTC CSSSPQGFEQYF
TRBJ2-7 13 - TRBV28 - TGTGCCAGCAGTTTTCGGGTTACGGGGGAGCAGTACTTC CASSFRVTGEQYF
TRBJ2-7 15 - TRBV4-3 TRBD2 TGCGCCAGCACCTACCTGGCGGGAGGAGGCTACGAGCAGTACTTC CASTYLAGGGYEQYF
TRBJ2-2 16 - TRBV7-9 - TGTGCCAGCAGCTTTGCAGGGCCTTCGAACACCGGGGAGCTGTTTTTT CASSFAGPSNTGELFF
TRBJ2-3 21 - TRBV14 TRBD2 TGTGCCAGCAGCCCTCTCGAGCGGGCTAGCGGGGGAACATCTAGCACAGATACGCAGTATTTT CASSPLERASGGTSSTDTQYF
TRBJ2-1 14 - TRBV23-1 TRBD1 TGCGCCAGCAGTCGTGACAGGGCCTACAATGAGCAGTTCTTC CASSRDRAYNEQFF
TRBJ1-4 14 - TRBV30 TRBD1 TGTGCCTGCTATTACAGGGGGCTTGGTGAAAAACTGTTTTTT CACYYRGLGEKLFF
TRBJ1-6 13 - TRBV27 - TGTGCCAGCAGCCTCGGAGCTGGGTCACCCCTCCACTTT CASSLGAGSPLHF
TRBJ2-3 15 - TRBV5-1 - TGCGCCAGCAGCCCCGACAGGACCTTCACAGATACGCAGTATTTT CASSPDRTFTDTQYF
TRBJ1-2 12 - TRBV28 TRBD1 TGTGCCGGTCGGACAGGATCTCTATGGCCGGACTTC CAGRTGSLWPDF
TRBJ1-5 14 - TRBV7-2 - TGTGCCAGCAGCTTAGGATGGCAGGGCCAGCCCCAGCATTTT CASSLGWQGQPQHF